This passage covers 21 T cell receptor beta chains from one sample sequenced in a study of blood T cell repertoires in COVID-19. TCRdb's copy holds only in-frame clones and misses some; the assay was immunoSEQ multiplex PCR. The sample lists approximately 61,000 clones, approximately 79% occurring once. The sample consisted of peripheral blood. All receptors come from a woman in her seventies with acute or convalescent COVID-19.

The chain links TRBV2 to TRBJ1-4; TRBD1 is a possible D gene (6 bases). The V gene lost 8 bases and the J gene lost 6 bases, with 16 bases spanning the gap. CDR3 length equals 14 residues. From germline, CDR1 is SNHLY and CDR2 FYNNEI. The CDR3 sequence: CASFQGLEYEKLFF. CDR3 bases: TGTGCCAGCTTTCAGGGGCTAGAGTATGAAAAACTGTTTTTT.

The chain carries TRBV7-2 and TRBJ2-3, with D possibly being TRBD2 (5 bases). This CDR3 region has 14 residues. V dropped 5 bases and J dropped 10 bases, with 19 bases sitting between them. The V gene's germline CDR1 is SGHTA and CDR2 FQGNSA. The CDR3 bases are TGTGCCAGCAGCGAGACGAGCGCGACTAAGGCGCAGTATTTT. Residues: CASSETSATKAQYF.

This sequence joins TRBV6-6 and TRBJ1-4; 9 nucleotides match TRBD1. CDR3 length equals 15 residues. V shed 4 bases, J shed 3 bases, and the junction held 3 bases outside the gene matches. Germline V gives CDR1 MNHNY, CDR2 SVGAGI (reference sequence). The CDR3 loop is CASSFRQGANEKLFF. The CDR3 bases are TGTGCCAGCAGTTTTCGACAGGGGGCTAATGAAAAACTGTTTTTT.

The CDR3 DNA is TGTGCCAGCAGCTTAACCAGGGTTCTTGGTGAGCAGTACTTC. Translated: CASSLTRVLGEQYF. V gene TRBV11-2 combines with J gene TRBJ2-7; D perhaps matches TRBD1 (5 bases). This CDR3 has 14 residues. The ends were cut back, 2 bases at V and 7 bases at J, with 15 bases in the middle. Germline-derived CDR1 and CDR2 are SGHAT and FQNNGV.

The rearrangement joins TRBV11-2 to TRBJ2-2, with D possibly TRBD2 on 7 matching bases. Trimming cost V 3 bases and J 2 bases, with 13 bases left between them. Germline CDR1 is SGHAT and CDR2 is FQNNGV. The CDR3 is made up of 16 amino acids. CDR3 sequence (DNA): TGTGCCAGCAGCTTTACGGGGGGCCTCAACACCGGGGAGCTGTTTTTT. Amino acids: CASSFTGGLNTGELFF.

The chain joins TRBV5-1 to TRBJ1-2; 7 positions agree with TRBD1. The CDR3 has 15 residues. V trimming: 0 bases; J trimming: 0 bases; junction bases outside the gene matches: 2. Looked up from germline, CDR1 is SGHRS and CDR2 is YFSETQ. CDR3 sequence (DNA): TGCGCCAGCAGCTTGGGGACAGGTACTAACTATGGCTACACCTTC. Amino acids: CASSLGTGTNYGYTF.

V usage is TRBV5-1 and J usage is TRBJ1-1, with D hard to call. Germline CDR1 SGHRS, CDR2 YFSETQ. This CDR3 has 14 amino acids. The V and J ends lost 5 bases and 2 bases respectively, with 13 bases between them. CDR3 DNA: TGCGCCAGCAGGCGTCCAGGAGGAAACACTGAAGCTTTCTTT. Translation: CASRRPGGNTEAFF.

Written as DNA, the CDR3 is TGCAGTGCTAGCCTCCAAGAGACCCAGTACTTC. It translates to CSASLQETQYF. The chain uses TRBV20-1 and TRBJ2-5; no firm D call. Between the trimmed V and J ends, which lost 3 bases and 1 base, there was a span of 3 bases. Per the germline V gene, CDR1 is DFQATT and CDR2 is SNEGSKA (reference sequence). This CDR3 contains 11 residues.

The rearrangement links TRBV2 to TRBJ1-6; tentative D call: TRBD1 (6 bases). V lost 7 bases and J 9 bases, leaving 16 bases between the germline ends. The CDR3 totals 14 residues. Germline loops: CDR1 SNHLY, CDR2 FYNNEI. The CDR3 sequence is CASTYLTGSSPLHF. The CDR3 coding sequence is TGTGCCAGCACCTACCTAACAGGGTCTTCACCCCTCCACTTT.

The chain joins TRBV6-2 or TRBV6-3 to TRBJ1-5, with a tentative D call TRBD1 (5 bases). V lost 5 bases, J lost 7 bases, and 15 bases lay in between. This CDR3 comprises 14 residues. CDR1 and CDR2 from the germline V gene are MNHEY and SVGEGT. CDR3 in DNA: TGTGCCAGCAGTCTTCGGAGGGGTGGACAGCCCCAGCATTTT. Its protein is CASSLRRGGQPQHF.

A single count supports this clone. Germline and junction disagree at one end, which may indicate a read error. The chain employs TRBV5-1 and TRBJ1-1; TRBD1 agrees at 7 bases. Germline loops: CDR1 SGHRS, CDR2 YFSETQ. The CDR3 has 12 residues. The CDR3, as DNA: TGCGCCAGCAGCTTACAGGGGACGCAGGTTGTCTTT. It yields the protein CASSLQGTQVVF.

The chain employs TRBV7-9 and TRBJ1-1; D may be TRBD1 (6 bases). V was clipped by 2 bases and J by 5 bases, with 9 bases between them. The CDR3 has 13 amino acids. Per the germline V gene, CDR1 is SEHNR and CDR2 is FQNEAQ (reference sequence). The chain's CDR3 is CASSLHQGTEAFF. DNA for the CDR3: TGTGCCAGCAGCTTACATCAGGGGACTGAAGCTTTCTTT.

DNA of the CDR3: TGTGCCAGTGCTACAAGTCAGACAGGGTTGGTAACAGGAGCTTTCTTT. This gives the protein CASATSQTGLVTGAFF. The chain uses TRBV19 and TRBJ1-1, with 7 nucleotides matching TRBD1. The CDR3 sequence is 16 residues long. V trimming: 8 bases; J trimming: 10 bases; junction bases outside the gene matches: 22. The germline V gene has CDR1 LNHDA and CDR2 SQIVND (reference sequence).

This chain uses TRBV28 with TRBJ2-5; TRBD2 might be the D (7 bases). The CDR3 sequence is 17 residues long. V lost 4 bases, J lost 3 bases, and 21 bases lay in between. Germline assignment: CDR1 MDHEN and CDR2 SYDVKM. The CDR3 nucleotides read TGTGCCAGCAGTTACCCCCTAGGGGCGGGGGCGAAAGAGACCCAGTACTTC. Its protein is CASSYPLGAGAKETQYF.

The chain employs TRBV5-4 and TRBJ2-2, with D possibly matching TRBD1 (5 bases). Germline lookup yields CDR1 SGHNT and CDR2 YYREEE (reference sequence). The CDR3 is 16 residues long. Trimming removed 4 bases from V and 1 base from J, with 14 bases in between. This chain's CDR3 is CASSRRQSQNTGELFF. The CDR3 DNA reads as TGTGCCAGCAGCCGCAGACAGAGCCAGAACACCGGGGAGCTGTTTTTT.

The chain uses TRBV15 and TRBJ1-4; D is unresolved. Germline V gene sequence: CDR1 LNHNV, CDR2 YYDKDF (reference sequence). CDR3 size: 14 residues. V shed 5 bases and J shed 12 bases, with 19 bases lying between them. In DNA form, the CDR3 reads TGTGCCACCAGCGCCGGGATCCCCTATGGGGAACTGTTTTTT. It encodes CATSAGIPYGELFF.

The V call is TRBV5-4, the J call TRBJ2-1; 13 nucleotides match TRBD2. The germline V gene has CDR1 SGHNT and CDR2 YYREEE (reference sequence). V dropped 4 bases and J dropped 5; count of bases not matched to a gene: 6. The CDR3 covers 16 residues. The CDR3 DNA is TGTGCCAGCAGCCCTCGACTAGCGGGGGGTAACAATGAGCAGTTCTTC. It specifies CASSPRLAGGNNEQFF.

The chain employs TRBV2 and TRBJ2-2; 8 positions match TRBD2. Germline V gives CDR1 SNHLY, CDR2 FYNNEI. Losses at the gene ends were 4 bases for V and 6 bases for J; bases not matched to a gene: 7. The CDR3 runs to 15 residues. The CDR3 nucleotides read TGTGCCAGCAGTGCTATACGGGGGGGCCCCGGGGAGCTGTTTTTT. It specifies CASSAIRGGPGELFF.

The rearrangement joins TRBV7-2 to TRBJ2-3; D is unclear. Trimming took 1 base from V and 4 from J, leaving 15 bases between them. Germline V gene lookup returns CDR1 SGHTA and CDR2 FQGNSA. CDR3 length equals 16 residues. As DNA, the CDR3 is TGTGCCAGCAGCTTAGATCTCTGGGCCGTAGCAGATACGCAGTATTTT. Translation gives CASSLDLWAVADTQYF.

This clone appeared once. V and J are TRBV3-1 (or the pseudogene TRBV3-2) and TRBJ1-2; a weak D match, TRBD1 (6 bases). V gave up 1 base and J gave up 0 bases, with 12 bases separating them. CDR3 length: 16 residues. Germline CDR1 reads LGHDT; CDR2 reads YNNKEL (reference sequence). This chain's CDR3 is CASSQVVRGTNYGYTF. The CDR3 DNA reads as TGTGCCAGCAGCCAAGTAGTCAGGGGCACTAACTATGGCTACACCTTC.

This chain links TRBV19 with TRBJ1-1; possible D gene TRBD1, 6 bases. Trimming shortened V by 9 bases and J by 6 bases, and 14 bases separated the two germline ends. There are 12 residues in the CDR3. Germline CDR1 LNHDA, CDR2 SQIVND (reference sequence). CDR3 sequence: CASRGWGAEAFF. CDR3 in DNA: TGTGCCAGCAGGGGATGGGGCGCTGAAGCTTTCTTT.